Presented here are 6 T cell receptor beta chains from one specimen sequenced in a study of cytomegalovirus exposure and HLA in healthy donors. Libraries were prepared by immunoSEQ multiplex PCR; TCRdb keeps only in-frame clonotypes and omits some of them. Here the sample spans about 200,000 clones, roughly 85% being singletons. The sample was PBMCs. The receptor set was obtained from a woman aged 18 to 35 in good health and CMV-seronegative.

The J gene is TRBJ1-4, the V gene TRBV6-6, with no clear D. CDR1 and CDR2 (germline): MNHNY, SVGAGI (reference sequence). V lost 6 bases and J lost 2, with 10 bases in between. The CDR3 spans 14 residues. CDR3 protein: CASRRTGTNEKLFF. The CDR3, as DNA: TGTGCCAGCAGGAGGACGGGGACTAATGAAAAACTGTTTTTT.

This rearrangement joins TRBV2 to TRBJ1-5; tentative D call: TRBD1 (5 bases). The V end lost 8 bases, the J end lost 3 bases, and 14 bases lay between the germline ends. Germline CDR1 SNHLY, CDR2 FYNNEI. The CDR3 sequence is 14 residues long. CDR3 nucleotides: TGTGCCAGCGTTCTACAGGAGGTCAATCAGCCCCAGCATTTT. Its translation: CASVLQEVNQPQHF.

The chain is built from TRBV6-5 and TRBJ1-5; maybe TRBD1 (6 bases). The CDR3 spans 15 residues. CDR1 and CDR2 from the germline V gene are MNHEY and SVGAGI. V lost 5 bases and J lost 2, with 13 bases in between. The CDR3 protein is CASSRGGGGNQPQHF. For the CDR3, the DNA is TGTGCCAGCAGTCGGGGAGGGGGGGGCAATCAGCCCCAGCATTTT.

The chain is built from TRBV19 and TRBJ2-1; 9 bases align to TRBD2. CDR3 length: 16 amino acids. CDR1 LNHDA and CDR2 SQIVND come from the germline V gene (reference sequence). J gave up 4 bases and V 3 bases, and 7 bases lay outside the gene matches. This CDR3 is CASSIAGGSSYNEQFF. CDR3 sequence (DNA): TGTGCCAGTAGTATTGCGGGAGGGTCGTCGTACAATGAGCAGTTCTTC.

This rearrangement joins TRBV4-1 to TRBJ2-3; 13 bases match TRBD2. The CDR3 runs to 16 residues. CDR1 and CDR2 (germline): MGHRA, YSYEKL. V shed 3 bases, J shed 5 bases, and the junction held 5 bases outside the gene matches. CDR3 region: CASSHWTSGGKDTQYF. In DNA, the CDR3 is TGCGCCAGCAGCCACTGGACTAGCGGGGGTAAAGATACGCAGTATTTT.

This clone was observed a few times. The chain has TRBV27 and TRBJ1-5, with TRBD1 matching 8 bases. Per germline, CDR1 MNHEY and CDR2 SMNVEV (reference sequence). V shed 2 bases, J shed 7 bases, and the junction held 4 bases outside the gene matches. This CDR3 is 14 amino acids long. The CDR3 region is CASSLRTGSQPQHF. CDR3 coding DNA: TGTGCCAGCAGTTTACGGACAGGGTCACAGCCCCAGCATTTT.